A single sample is the source of the 32 T cell receptor beta chains below, sequenced in a study of CD8 T cells in ankylosing spondylitis. MiXCR, applied by TCRdb to the 5' RACE reads, yields one record per CDR3 protein. The sample records 200,000 to 300,000 distinct CDR3 sequences, 30% to 40% being singletons. Sample: blood, either unsorted or a sorted T cell fraction (not recorded which). The receptors were sampled from a male donor with ankylosing spondylitis or in good health (not recorded which).

The V call is TRBV5-1, the J call TRBJ2-5; D possibly corresponds to TRBD2 (6 bases). Looked up from germline, CDR1 is SGHRS and CDR2 is YFSETQ. The CDR3 has 13 residues. Trimming pared 5 bases from V and 3 bases from J, leaving 11 bases between. The DNA of the CDR3 is TGCGCCAGCAGAACGGGGGAAGAAGAGACCCAGTACTTC. Amino acid sequence: CASRTGEEETQYF.

The chain uses TRBV20-1 and TRBJ2-2; D is undetermined. V lost 5 bases to trimming and J lost 1 base, with 8 bases between them. The germline V gene encodes CDR1 DFQATT and CDR2 SNEGSKA (reference sequence). The CDR3 length is 13 residues. In nucleotides, the CDR3 is TGCAGTGCTTCCGACATGAACACCGGGGAGCTGTTTTTT. Translation: CSASDMNTGELFF.

The table lists this clonotype with a count of one. The J gene is TRBJ2-1, the V gene TRBV19; 12 bases are a match to TRBD2. The V gene's germline CDR1 is LNHDA and CDR2 SQIVND (reference sequence). After removal of 5 bases from V and 7 bases from J, the junction contained 9 bases not matched to a gene. This CDR3 region has 16 residues. CDR3 bases: TGTGCCAGTAGTGTAACTAGCGGGGGGTATGTGAATGAGCAGTTCTTC. This sequence encodes CASSVTSGGYVNEQFF.

DNA of the CDR3: TGTGCCAGCAGCACCCGACAGGGCAACACCGGGGAGCTGTTTTTT. Its translation is CASSTRQGNTGELFF. The rearrangement uses TRBV5-4 and TRBJ2-2; 7 bases align to TRBD1. The V segment lost 4 bases and the J segment 2 bases; nucleotides outside the gene matches: 5. Germline V gene lookup returns CDR1 SGHNT and CDR2 YYREEE (reference sequence). There are 15 residues in the CDR3.

There are a few counts of this clonotype. CDR3 amino acids: CASSQQRGAREQYF. In nucleotides, the CDR3 is TGTGCCAGCAGTCAACAGCGAGGGGCGCGGGAGCAGTACTTC. The rearrangement joins TRBV28 to TRBJ2-7; D could derive from TRBD1 or TRBD2 (5 bases each). Looked up from germline, CDR1 is MDHEN and CDR2 is SYDVKM. Trimming removed 5 bases from V and 7 bases from J, with 18 bases in between. This CDR3 comprises 14 residues. Variable domain in full (rest from reference TRBV28 and TRBJ2-7): DVKVTQSSRYLVKRTGEKVFLECVQDMDHENMFWYRQDPGLGLRLIYFSYDVKMKEKGDIPEGYSVSREKKERFSLILESASTNQTSMYLCASSQQRGAREQYFGPGTRLTVT.

This clonotype was detected only a few times. The rearrangement uses TRBV29-1 and TRBJ2-7, with D perhaps TRBD1 (5 bases). The CDR3 spans 15 residues. V shed 2 bases and J shed 0 bases, with 14 bases lying between them. CDR1 is SQVTM and CDR2 is ANQGSEA in the germline V gene. This CDR3 reads CSVELGHRSSYEQYF. The CDR3 nucleotides are TGCAGCGTTGAACTTGGACACAGGAGCTCCTACGAGCAGTACTTC.

This chain links TRBV4-1 with TRBJ1-4, with D tentatively TRBD1 (6 bases). Trimming took off 2 bases at V and 8 bases at J, with 15 bases between the two ends. Germline lookup yields CDR1 MGHRA and CDR2 YSYEKL. This CDR3 has 15 amino acids. In nucleotides, the CDR3 is TGCGCCAGCAGCCAAACACAGGGACTAGAAGAAAAACTGTTTTTT. It yields the protein CASSQTQGLEEKLFF.

The chain is built from TRBV12-3 or TRBV12-4 and TRBJ1-5, with 7 nucleotides matching TRBD1. This CDR3 spans 17 amino acids. J lost 0 bases, V lost 7 bases, and 12 bases had no gene match. CDR3: CASTLGQGQYSNQPQHF. The CDR3 DNA is TGTGCCAGCACCCTGGGGCAGGGACAGTATAGCAATCAGCCCCAGCATTTT.

This chain joins TRBV20-1 and TRBJ2-5; TRBD1 matches 9 bases. Germline CDR1 DFQATT, CDR2 SNEGSKA (reference sequence). V dropped 6 bases and J dropped 5; count of bases not matched to a gene: 10. CDR3 length equals 14 residues. CDR3 DNA: TGCAGTGCAAACCGGGACAGGGTAATGGAGACCCAGTACTTC. It encodes CSANRDRVMETQYF.

The V call is TRBV9, the J call TRBJ2-7; TRBD2 might be the D (6 bases). The germline V gene encodes CDR1 SGDLS and CDR2 YYNGEE. The CDR3 extends over 12 amino acids. The V gene lost 7 bases and the J gene lost 3 bases, with 11 bases spanning the gap. This CDR3 reads CASGGTDYEQYF. CDR3 nucleotide sequence: TGTGCCAGCGGAGGGACCGACTACGAGCAGTACTTC.

This clonotype has a handful of counts. The chain recombines TRBV12-3 or TRBV12-4 with TRBJ1-6, with D perhaps matching TRBD1 (6 bases). The CDR3 is 16 amino acids. V lost 0 bases, J lost 7 bases, and 13 bases lay in between. CDR3 coding DNA: TGTGCCAGCAGTTTAGCGCGGGGGGCCAGGAATTCACCCCTCCACTTT. Translation: CASSLARGARNSPLHF.

This clonotype was seen a few times. The chain has TRBV12-3 or TRBV12-4 and TRBJ2-7; unclear D gene. CDR3 size: 13 residues. V was trimmed by 2 bases and J by 4 bases, leaving 9 bases between them. The CDR3 loop is CASSLFPGYEQYF. CDR3 in DNA: TGTGCCAGCAGTTTATTCCCCGGGTACGAGCAGTACTTC.

This clonotype was counted only a few times. This chain joins TRBV20-1 and TRBJ2-1; unclear D gene. This CDR3 is built from 16 residues. Trimming removed 0 bases at V and 0 bases at J, with 12 bases between. Germline lookup yields CDR1 DFQATT and CDR2 SNEGSKA (reference sequence). The CDR3 DNA is TGCAGTGCTAGAGATCTCGCAGAGCCCTCCTACAATGAGCAGTTCTTC. It yields the protein CSARDLAEPSYNEQFF.

The rearrangement uses TRBV12-3 or TRBV12-4 and TRBJ2-4; 9 bases are a match to TRBD1. There are 17 residues in the CDR3. The trim removed 3 bases at V and 6 bases at J, leaving 12 bases unmatched. Here the CDR3 reads CASSFLVGTGSPNIQYF. In DNA form, the CDR3 reads TGTGCCAGCAGTTTCCTAGTGGGGACAGGGAGCCCAAACATTCAGTACTTC.

This clonotype occurred once. The chain uses TRBV21-1 and TRBJ2-7; the table's D call of TRBD2 was not tested on the DNA. TRBV21-1 is flagged as a pseudogene. The CDR3 contains 19 residues. CDR3 DNA: TGTGCCAGCACGGGCCCGGGACTAGCGGCCGACACCACTAACTACGAGCAGTACTTC. Protein: CASTGPGLAADTTNYEQYF.

This clonotype was recorded a few times. This sequence joins TRBV12-3 or TRBV12-4 and TRBJ2-3; 8 positions match TRBD2. The CDR3 spans 16 residues. The V gene end was trimmed by 4 bases and the J gene end by 2 bases; junction bases not matched to a gene: 8. Here the CDR3 DNA reads TGTGCCAGCAGTTCCGGGGGCGGGGGGTCCACAGATACGCAGTATTTT. Translation gives CASSSGGGGSTDTQYF.

This chain uses TRBV14 with TRBJ2-3; D not certain. V was pared by 1 base and J by 5 bases, with 7 bases between. CDR1 is SGHDN, CDR2 FVKESK, per germline. The CDR3 has 13 residues. The CDR3, as DNA: TGTGCCAGCAGCCAAGTAAAGGGAGATACGCAGTATTTT. This sequence encodes CASSQVKGDTQYF.

The CDR3 region is CASRGGQRTDTQYF. CDR3 nucleotides: TGTGCCAGCCGGGGGGGACAGCGCACAGATACGCAGTATTTT. The chain joins TRBV9 to TRBJ2-3; D possibly corresponds to TRBD2 (8 bases). Trimming took off 7 bases at V and 1 base at J, with 13 bases between the two ends. Germline lookup yields CDR1 SGDLS and CDR2 YYNGEE. The CDR3 runs to 14 residues.

V is TRBV3-1 and J is TRBJ2-4; maybe TRBD2 (6 bases). Per germline, CDR1 LGHDT and CDR2 YNNKEL (reference sequence). The V end lost 0 bases, the J end lost 2 bases, and 20 bases lay between the germline ends. The CDR3 consists of 19 residues. The DNA for the CDR3 is TGTGCCAGCAGCCAAGATTGGGCACAGTCCAGCGGGTCCAAAAACATTCAGTACTTC. It codes for CASSQDWAQSSGSKNIQYF. The full variable domain, its missing parts supplied by reference TRBV3-1 and TRBJ2-4, is DTAVSQTPKYLVTQMGNDKSIKCEQNLGHDTMYWYKQDSKKFLKIMFSYNNKELIINETVPNRFSPKSPDKAHLNLHINSLELGDSAVYFCASSQDWAQSSGSKNIQYFGAGTRLSVL.

The rearrangement joins TRBV28 to TRBJ1-5, with TRBD1 matching 8 bases. Trimming at V came to 3 bases and at J to 1 base, leaving 11 bases not matched to a gene. Germline CDR1 MDHEN, CDR2 SYDVKM. CDR3 size: 18 residues. The DNA for the CDR3 is TGTGCCAGCAGTTTCTGGGAAATGACAGGGGAAAGCAATCAGCCCCAGCATTTT. It encodes CASSFWEMTGESNQPQHF. The full variable domain, in which reference TRBV28 and TRBJ1-5 provide the parts outside the CDR3, is DVKVTQSSRYLVKRTGEKVFLECVQDMDHENMFWYRQDPGLGLRLIYFSYDVKMKEKGDIPEGYSVSREKKERFSLILESASTNQTSMYLCASSFWEMTGESNQPQHFGDGTRLSIL.

This chain uses TRBV9 with TRBJ2-7, with D perhaps TRBD2 (6 bases). The CDR3 has 16 amino acids. CDR1 and CDR2 (germline): SGDLS, YYNGEE. The ends were cut back, 0 bases at V and 2 bases at J, with 15 bases in the middle. The CDR3 region has the DNA TGTGCCAGCAGCGTAGGCCCAGCGGGCTTACCCTACGAGCAGTACTTC. Amino acids: CASSVGPAGLPYEQYF.

A few counts support this clonotype. The chain carries TRBV7-9 and TRBJ2-5; D possibly corresponds to TRBD1 (6 bases). Germline-derived CDR1 and CDR2 are SEHNR and FQNEAQ (reference sequence). The V gene lost 0 bases and the J gene lost 1 base, with 6 bases spanning the gap. The CDR3 has 14 residues. CDR3 DNA sequence: TGTGCCAGCAGCTTAGCCAGGGGCCAAGAGACCCAGTACTTC. Translation: CASSLARGQETQYF.

This rearrangement joins TRBV20-1 to TRBJ2-1, with D unclear. CDR1 is DFQATT, CDR2 SNEGSKA, per germline (reference sequence). Trimming removed 3 bases from V and 4 bases from J, with 7 bases in between. The CDR3 is made up of 12 amino acids. The CDR3 nucleotides are TGCAGTGCTAGCCCCCTGTACAATGAGCAGTTCTTC. This codes for CSASPLYNEQFF.

The chain carries TRBV28 and TRBJ1-2, with 9 bases matching TRBD1. The CDR3 covers 17 residues. V was pared by 3 bases and J by 4 bases, with 12 bases of the junction left unmatched. Germline values: CDR1 MDHEN, CDR2 SYDVKM. Here the CDR3 reads CASSLHLQGAVIYGYTF. The CDR3, as DNA: TGTGCCAGCAGTTTGCATCTACAGGGGGCGGTTATCTATGGCTACACCTTC.

This clonotype was counted only a few times. V is TRBV12-3 or TRBV12-4 and J is TRBJ2-3; weak D call: TRBD2 (7 bases). V was trimmed by 4 bases and J by 4 bases, leaving 12 bases between them. This CDR3 region has 14 residues. The CDR3 loop is CASSSGGAADTQYF. The CDR3 DNA reads TGTGCCAGCAGTTCTGGGGGGGCCGCAGATACGCAGTATTTT.

This chain uses TRBV15 with TRBJ2-7; 8 positions agree with TRBD1. CDR1 is LNHNV, CDR2 YYDKDF, per germline (reference sequence). V shed 5 bases, J shed 6 bases, and the junction held 9 bases outside the gene matches. CDR3 length: 14 residues. DNA for the CDR3: TGTGCCACCAGCGGACGGACAGGGCAGGCCGAGCAGTACTTC. It yields the protein CATSGRTGQAEQYF.

This clonotype was counted a few times. The chain links TRBV5-6 to TRBJ2-3; D is possibly TRBD2 (6 bases). The CDR3 consists of 13 residues. Germline V gives CDR1 SGHDT, CDR2 YYEEEE. Trimming stripped 0 bases from V and 6 bases from J, with 8 bases between. Here the CDR3 reads CASSLAGGDTQYF. The CDR3 nucleotides are TGTGCCAGCAGCTTGGCCGGAGGGGATACGCAGTATTTT.

This clonotype has only a few counts. V and J are TRBV29-1 and TRBJ2-1; D is undetermined. Germline V CDR1 and CDR2: SQVTM, ANQGSEA. With 4 bases removed from V and 8 bases from J, the gap between germline ends came to 6 bases. The CDR3 runs 10 residues. The CDR3 loop reads CSVVRHEQFF. For the CDR3, the DNA is TGCAGCGTTGTGAGACATGAGCAGTTCTTC.

This clonotype appeared a few times. The rearrangement joins TRBV20-1 to TRBJ2-3; D is perhaps TRBD2 (6 bases). Germline loops: CDR1 DFQATT, CDR2 SNEGSKA (reference sequence). The CDR3 runs 13 residues. The V end was cut by 6 bases, the J end by 2 bases, with 12 bases between. This CDR3 reads CSAPIADTDTQYF. The CDR3 DNA reads TGCAGTGCCCCTATAGCGGACACAGATACGCAGTATTTT.

This chain connects TRBV20-1 to TRBJ2-5; unclear D gene. The CDR3 has 13 residues. CDR1 DFQATT and CDR2 SNEGSKA come from the germline V gene (reference sequence). Trimming left V 6 bases short and J 5 bases short, with 16 bases between. The CDR3 DNA reads as TGCAGTGCCGGGTGGTCGGTGGGGGAGACCCAGTACTTC. The encoded protein is CSAGWSVGETQYF.

The chain has TRBV12-3 or TRBV12-4 and TRBJ1-5; D ambiguous. V was cut by 6 bases and J by 3 bases, with 12 bases left in between. There are 14 residues in the CDR3. This chain's CDR3 is CASSPGRYNQPQHF. Written as DNA, the CDR3 is TGTGCCAGCAGCCCTGGGCGGTACAATCAGCCCCAGCATTTT.

The chain joins TRBV7-2 to TRBJ1-2, with D unresolved. Germline CDR1 reads SGHTA; CDR2 reads FQGNSA. V lost 2 bases, J lost 2 bases, and 12 bases lay in between. This CDR3 is built from 15 residues. In DNA, the CDR3 is TGTGCCAGCAGCTTAATACCTGCAGCGAACTATGGCTACACCTTC. Amino acids: CASSLIPAANYGYTF.